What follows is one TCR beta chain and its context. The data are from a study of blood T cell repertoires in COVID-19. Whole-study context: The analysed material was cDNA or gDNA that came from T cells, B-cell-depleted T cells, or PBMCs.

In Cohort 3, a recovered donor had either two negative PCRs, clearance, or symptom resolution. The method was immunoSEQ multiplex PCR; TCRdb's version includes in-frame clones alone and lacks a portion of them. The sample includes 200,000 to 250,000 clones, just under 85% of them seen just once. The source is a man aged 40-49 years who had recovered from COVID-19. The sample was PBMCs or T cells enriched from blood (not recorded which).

The CDR3 nucleotides are TGTGCCAGCAGTTCTTCCTCGGGCAATCAGCCCCAGCATTTT. Its translation: CASSSSSGNQPQHF. The rearrangement joins TRBV2 to TRBJ1-5; D ambiguous. The CDR3 runs 14 residues. Germline V gene lookup returns CDR1 SNHLY and CDR2 FYNNEI. V gave up 5 bases and J gave up 2 bases, with 10 bases separating them.